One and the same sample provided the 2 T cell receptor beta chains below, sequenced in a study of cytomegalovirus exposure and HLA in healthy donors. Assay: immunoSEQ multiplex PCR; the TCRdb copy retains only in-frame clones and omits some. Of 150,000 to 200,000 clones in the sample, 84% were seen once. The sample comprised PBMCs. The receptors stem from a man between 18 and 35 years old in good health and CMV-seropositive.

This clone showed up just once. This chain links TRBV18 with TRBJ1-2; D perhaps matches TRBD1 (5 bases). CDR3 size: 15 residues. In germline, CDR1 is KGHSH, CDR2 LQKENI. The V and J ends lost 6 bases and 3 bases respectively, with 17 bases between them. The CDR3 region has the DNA TGTGCCAGCTCCCGGGAGACAGCTCGGGACTATGGCTACACCTTC. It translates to CASSRETARDYGYTF.

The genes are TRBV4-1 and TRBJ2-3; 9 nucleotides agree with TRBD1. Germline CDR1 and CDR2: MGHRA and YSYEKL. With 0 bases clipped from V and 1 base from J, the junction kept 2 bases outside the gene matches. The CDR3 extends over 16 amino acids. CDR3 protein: CASSQDRTGGTDTQYF. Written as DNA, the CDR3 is TGCGCCAGCAGCCAAGATCGGACAGGGGGCACAGATACGCAGTATTTT.